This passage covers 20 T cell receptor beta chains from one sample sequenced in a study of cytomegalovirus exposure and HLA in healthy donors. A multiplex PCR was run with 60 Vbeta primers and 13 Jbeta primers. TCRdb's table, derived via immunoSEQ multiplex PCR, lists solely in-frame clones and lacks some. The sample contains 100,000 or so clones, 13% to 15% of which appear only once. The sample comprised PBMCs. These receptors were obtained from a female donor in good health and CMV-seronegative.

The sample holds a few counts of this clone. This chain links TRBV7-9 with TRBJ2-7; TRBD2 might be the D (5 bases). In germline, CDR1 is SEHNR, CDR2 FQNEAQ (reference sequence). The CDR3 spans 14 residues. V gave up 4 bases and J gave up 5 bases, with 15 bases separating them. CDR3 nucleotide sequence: TGTGCCAGCAGCTCCCGGGAAGTTTACAACGAGCAGTACTTC. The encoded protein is CASSSREVYNEQYF.

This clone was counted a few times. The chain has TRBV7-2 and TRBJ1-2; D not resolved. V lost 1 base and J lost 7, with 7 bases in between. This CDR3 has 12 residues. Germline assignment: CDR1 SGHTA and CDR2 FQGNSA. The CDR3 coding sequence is TGTGCCAGCAGCTTAGATTTTAGTGGCTACACCTTC. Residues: CASSLDFSGYTF.

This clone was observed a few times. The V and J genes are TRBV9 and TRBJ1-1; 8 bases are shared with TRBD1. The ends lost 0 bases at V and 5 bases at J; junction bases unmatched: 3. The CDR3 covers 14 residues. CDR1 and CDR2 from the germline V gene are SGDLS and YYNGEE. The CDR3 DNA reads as TGTGCCAGCAGCGTAGTTACAGGGGGAACTGAAGCTTTCTTT. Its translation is CASSVVTGGTEAFF.

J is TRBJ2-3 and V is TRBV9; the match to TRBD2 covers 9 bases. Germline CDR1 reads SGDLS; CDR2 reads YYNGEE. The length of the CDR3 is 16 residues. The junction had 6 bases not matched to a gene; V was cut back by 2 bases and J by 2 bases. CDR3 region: CASSVLAGGLTDTQYF. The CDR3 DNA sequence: TGTGCCAGCAGCGTCTTGGCGGGGGGGCTCACAGATACGCAGTATTTT.

The CDR3 sequence is CATNSGDTEAFF. CDR3 in DNA: TGTGCCACTAATTCGGGGGACACTGAAGCTTTCTTT. The chain employs TRBV19 and TRBJ1-1, with D perhaps TRBD1 (5 bases). Deletions cut 10 bases from V and 3 bases from J, with 12 bases between. The CDR3 runs to 12 residues. Germline V gene data show CDR1 as LNHDA and CDR2 as SQIVND (reference sequence).

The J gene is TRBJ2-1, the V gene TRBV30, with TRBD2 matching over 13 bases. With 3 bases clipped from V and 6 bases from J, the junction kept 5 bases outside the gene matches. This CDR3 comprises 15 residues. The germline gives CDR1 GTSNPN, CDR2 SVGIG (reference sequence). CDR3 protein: CAWSGGLAGVNEQFF. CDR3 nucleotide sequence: TGTGCCTGGAGCGGAGGACTAGCGGGAGTCAATGAGCAGTTCTTC.

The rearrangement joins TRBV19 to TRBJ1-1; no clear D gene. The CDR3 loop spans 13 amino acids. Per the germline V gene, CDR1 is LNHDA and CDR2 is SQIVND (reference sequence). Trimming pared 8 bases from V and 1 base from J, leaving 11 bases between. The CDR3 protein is CASLRGPNTEAFF. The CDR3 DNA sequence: TGTGCCAGTCTTCGTGGGCCGAACACTGAAGCTTTCTTT.

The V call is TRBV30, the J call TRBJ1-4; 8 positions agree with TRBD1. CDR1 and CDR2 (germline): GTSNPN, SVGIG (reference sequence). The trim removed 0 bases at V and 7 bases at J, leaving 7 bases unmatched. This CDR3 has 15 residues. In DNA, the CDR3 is TGTGCCTGGAGTGTACAAAGACAGGGGAGTGAAAAACTGTTTTTT. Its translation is CAWSVQRQGSEKLFF.

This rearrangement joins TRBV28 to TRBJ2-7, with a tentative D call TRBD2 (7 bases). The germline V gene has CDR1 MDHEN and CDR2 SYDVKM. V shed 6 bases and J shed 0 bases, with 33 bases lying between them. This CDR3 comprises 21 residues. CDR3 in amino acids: CASSSSRLARGVRLSSYEQYF. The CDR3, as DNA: TGTGCCAGCAGCTCCTCTCGACTAGCCAGGGGAGTACGACTAAGCTCCTACGAGCAGTACTTC. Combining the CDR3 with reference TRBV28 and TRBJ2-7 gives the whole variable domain DVKVTQSSRYLVKRTGEKVFLECVQDMDHENMFWYRQDPGLGLRLIYFSYDVKMKEKGDIPEGYSVSREKKERFSLILESASTNQTSMYLCASSSSRLARGVRLSSYEQYFGPGTRLTVT.

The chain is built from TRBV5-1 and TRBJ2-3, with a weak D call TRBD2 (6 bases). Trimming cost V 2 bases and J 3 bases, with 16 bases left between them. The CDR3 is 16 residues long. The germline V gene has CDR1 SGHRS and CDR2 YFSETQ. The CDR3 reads CASSFGGLTGTDTQYF. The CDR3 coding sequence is TGCGCCAGCAGCTTCGGGGGACTGACGGGAACAGATACGCAGTATTTT. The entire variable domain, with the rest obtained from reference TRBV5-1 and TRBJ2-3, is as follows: KAGVTQTPRYLIKTRGQQVTLSCSPISGHRSVSWYQQTPGQGLQFLFEYFSETQRNKGNFPGRFSGRQFSNSRSEMNVSTLELGDSALYLCASSFGGLTGTDTQYFGPGTRLTVL.

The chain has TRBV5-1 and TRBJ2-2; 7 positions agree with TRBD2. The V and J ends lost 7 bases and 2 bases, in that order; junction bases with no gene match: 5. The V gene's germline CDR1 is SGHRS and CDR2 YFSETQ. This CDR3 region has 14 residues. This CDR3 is CASQGLINTGELFF. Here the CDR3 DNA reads TGCGCCAGCCAGGGACTAATCAACACCGGGGAGCTGTTTTTT.

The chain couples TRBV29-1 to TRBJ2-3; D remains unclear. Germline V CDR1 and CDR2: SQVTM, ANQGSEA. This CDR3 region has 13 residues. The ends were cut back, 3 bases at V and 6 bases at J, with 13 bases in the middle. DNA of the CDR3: TGCAGCGTTGACTCGGAGCACGGGGATACGCAGTATTTT. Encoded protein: CSVDSEHGDTQYF.

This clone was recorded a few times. CDR3 nucleotides: TGTGCCAGTAGTGACAGGGTGAACGAGCAGTACTTC. Translating gives CASSDRVNEQYF. V usage is TRBV19 and J usage is TRBJ2-7; TRBD1 aligns across 7 bases. This CDR3 region has 12 residues. The V segment lost 5 bases and the J segment 5 bases; nucleotides outside the gene matches: 3. Germline assignment: CDR1 LNHDA and CDR2 SQIVND (reference sequence).

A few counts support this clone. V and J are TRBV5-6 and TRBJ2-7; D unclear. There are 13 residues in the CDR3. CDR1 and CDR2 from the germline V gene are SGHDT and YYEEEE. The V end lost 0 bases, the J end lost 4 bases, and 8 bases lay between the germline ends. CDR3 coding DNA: TGTGCCAGCAGCTTGGTTCCCTTTTACGAGCAGTACTTC. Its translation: CASSLVPFYEQYF. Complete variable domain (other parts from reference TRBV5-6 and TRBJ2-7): DAGVTQSPTHLIKTRGQQVTLRCSPKSGHDTVSWYQQALGQGPQFIFQYYEEEERQRGNFPDRFSGHQFPNYSSELNVNALLLGDSALYLCASSLVPFYEQYFGPGTRLTVT.

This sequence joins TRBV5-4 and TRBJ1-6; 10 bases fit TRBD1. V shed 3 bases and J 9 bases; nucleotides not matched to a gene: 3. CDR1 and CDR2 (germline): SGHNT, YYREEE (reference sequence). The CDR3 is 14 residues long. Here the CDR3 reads CASSSGTGASPLHF. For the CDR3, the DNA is TGTGCCAGCAGCTCTGGGACAGGGGCTTCACCCCTCCACTTT.

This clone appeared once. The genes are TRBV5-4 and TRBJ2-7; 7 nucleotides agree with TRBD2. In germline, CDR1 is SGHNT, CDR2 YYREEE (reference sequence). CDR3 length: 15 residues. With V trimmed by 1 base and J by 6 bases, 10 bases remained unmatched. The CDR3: CASSLSLGGPPEQYF. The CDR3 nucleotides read TGTGCCAGCAGCTTGTCCCTGGGAGGGCCACCCGAGCAGTACTTC.

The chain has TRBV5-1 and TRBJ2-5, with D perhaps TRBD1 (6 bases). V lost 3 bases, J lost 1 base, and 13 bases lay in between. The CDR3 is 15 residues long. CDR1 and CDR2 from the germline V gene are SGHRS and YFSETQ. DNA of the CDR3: TGCGCCAGCAGCTCCCAACAGGGACCCCAAGAGACCCAGTACTTC. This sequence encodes CASSSQQGPQETQYF.

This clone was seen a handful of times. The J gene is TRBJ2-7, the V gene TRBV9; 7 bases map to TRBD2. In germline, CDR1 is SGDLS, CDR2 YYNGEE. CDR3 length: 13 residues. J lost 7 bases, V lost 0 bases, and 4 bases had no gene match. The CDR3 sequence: CASSVALGGEQYF. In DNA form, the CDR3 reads TGTGCCAGCAGCGTAGCCCTCGGGGGGGAGCAGTACTTC.

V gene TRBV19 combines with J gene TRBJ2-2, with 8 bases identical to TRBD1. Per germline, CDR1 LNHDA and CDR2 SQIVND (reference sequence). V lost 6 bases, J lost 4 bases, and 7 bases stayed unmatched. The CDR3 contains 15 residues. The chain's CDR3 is CASSAGGRVTGELFF. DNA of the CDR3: TGTGCCAGTAGCGCAGGGGGCAGGGTCACCGGGGAGCTGTTTTTT.

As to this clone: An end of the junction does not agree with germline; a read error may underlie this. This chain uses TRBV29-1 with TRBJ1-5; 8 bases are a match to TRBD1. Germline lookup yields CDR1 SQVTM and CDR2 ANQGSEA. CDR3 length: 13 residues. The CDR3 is CSVIQGGNQHQHF. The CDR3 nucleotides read TGCAGCGTTATACAGGGGGGGAATCAGCACCAGCATTTT.